Each of the 8 T cell receptor beta chains below was sequenced from the same sample in a study of CD8+ T cells in alopecia areata. RNA extraction and reverse transcription yielded cDNA as sequencing template. Some clones are missing from TCRdb's copy, which holds only in-frame ones; the method was immunoSEQ multiplex PCR. The table includes 170,000 or so clones, around 63% detected once. Source: CD4+ T cells sorted from blood, taken at week 0. These receptors all stem from a human donor with alopecia areata.

This rearrangement joins TRBV29-1 to TRBJ1-2; TRBD1 aligns across 10 bases. This CDR3 region has 12 residues. CDR1 and CDR2 from the germline V gene are SQVTM and ANQGSEA. V shed 2 bases, J shed 13 bases, and the junction held 7 bases outside the gene matches. The CDR3 sequence is CSVEPGQGYITF. The CDR3 bases are TGCAGCGTTGAACCGGGACAGGGGTATATCACCTTC.

This chain uses TRBV6-1 with TRBJ1-2; TRBD1 might be the D (6 bases). Per the germline V gene, CDR1 is MNHNS and CDR2 is SASEGT. This CDR3 comprises 15 residues. With 0 bases removed from V and 6 bases from J, the gap between germline ends came to 14 bases. The CDR3 DNA sequence: TGTGCCAGCAGTGAAGCGCTTCGGGGGGCACATGGCTACACCTTC. Translated, it gives CASSEALRGAHGYTF.

The gene calls are TRBV4-3 and TRBJ1-6; 8 bases align to TRBD1. The CDR3 has 16 residues. The ends lost 0 bases at V and 10 bases at J; junction bases unmatched: 8. CDR1 and CDR2 (germline): LGHNA, YSLEER. The CDR3 bases are TGCGCCAGCAGCCAAGATTCCGGGACAGGACCGTCACCCCTCCACTTT. Residues: CASSQDSGTGPSPLHF.

In its sample, this clone was seen a few times. The chain joins TRBV7-6 to TRBJ2-5; maybe TRBD1 (6 bases). The CDR3 runs 17 residues. Germline CDR1 and CDR2: SGHVS and FNYEAQ. V lost 4 bases, J lost 1 base, and 19 bases lay in between. This chain's CDR3 is CASSSRIPSRGQETQYF. The CDR3 DNA follows: TGTGCCAGCAGCTCACGAATCCCCTCCAGGGGCCAAGAGACCCAGTACTTC.

V and J are TRBV9 and TRBJ2-1; weak D call: TRBD2 (5 bases). Germline lookup yields CDR1 SGDLS and CDR2 YYNGEE. The CDR3 is 17 residues long. V was pared by 0 bases and J by 5 bases, with 18 bases between. CDR3 sequence (DNA): TGTGCCAGCAGCGTAGCTGCCCGCGGGCTCCAAGACAATGAGCAGTTCTTC. Protein: CASSVAARGLQDNEQFF.

V gene TRBV7-2 combines with J gene TRBJ2-3; TRBD2 matches 13 bases. Trimming cost V 5 bases and J 11 bases; bases outside gene matches: 10. Germline V CDR1 and CDR2: SGHTA, FQGNSA. The CDR3 consists of 15 residues. The CDR3 DNA reads TGTGCCAGCAGCCGCCTCACTAGCGGGGGGGCTCAGCAGTATTTT. It codes for CASSRLTSGGAQQYF.

The chain uses TRBV5-1 and TRBJ2-7; D tentatively fits TRBD1 or TRBD2 (6 bases each). CDR1 and CDR2 from the germline V gene are SGHRS and YFSETQ. V shed 0 bases and J shed 3 bases, with 10 bases lying between them. The CDR3 has 14 amino acids. The CDR3 nucleotides read TGCGCCAGCAGCTTGGCGGGGGCGATCTACGAGCAGTACTTC. This sequence encodes CASSLAGAIYEQYF. The complete variable domain, with remaining parts taken from reference TRBV5-1 and TRBJ2-7, reads KAGVTQTPRYLIKTRGQQVTLSCSPISGHRSVSWYQQTPGQGLQFLFEYFSETQRNKGNFPGRFSGRQFSNSRSEMNVSTLELGDSALYLCASSLAGAIYEQYFGPGTRLTVT.

The chain recombines TRBV5-1 with TRBJ2-5; D is tentatively TRBD1 or TRBD2 (5 bases each). The V end lost 0 bases, the J end lost 5 bases, and 8 bases lay between the germline ends. The CDR3 has 13 residues. CDR1 and CDR2 (germline): SGHRS, YFSETQ. This CDR3 reads CASSLGGDETQYF. Written as DNA, the CDR3 is TGCGCCAGCAGCTTGGGAGGGGATGAGACCCAGTACTTC.